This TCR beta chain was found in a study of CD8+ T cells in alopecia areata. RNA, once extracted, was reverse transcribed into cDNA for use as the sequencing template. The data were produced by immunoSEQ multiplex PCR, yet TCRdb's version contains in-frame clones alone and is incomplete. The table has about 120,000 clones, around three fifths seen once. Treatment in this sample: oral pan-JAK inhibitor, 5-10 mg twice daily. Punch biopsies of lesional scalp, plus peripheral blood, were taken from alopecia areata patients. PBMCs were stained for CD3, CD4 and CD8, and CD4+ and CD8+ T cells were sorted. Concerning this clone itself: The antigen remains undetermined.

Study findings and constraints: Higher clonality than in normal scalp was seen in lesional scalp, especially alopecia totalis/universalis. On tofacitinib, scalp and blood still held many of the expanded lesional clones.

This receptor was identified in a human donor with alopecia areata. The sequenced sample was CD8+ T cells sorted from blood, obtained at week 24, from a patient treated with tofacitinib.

CDR3 protein: CAWSFGSHETQYF. CDR3 coding DNA: TGTGCCTGGAGTTTCGGGAGTCACGAGACCCAGTACTTC. The chain couples TRBV30 to TRBJ2-5; tentative D call: TRBD2 (6 bases). Trimming shortened V by 2 bases and J by 5 bases, and 12 bases separated the two germline ends. The CDR3 has 13 residues. From germline, CDR1 is GTSNPN and CDR2 SVGIG (reference sequence).